This T cell receptor (beta chain) stems from a study of blood T cells in healthy people across ages. Combining a sample-barcoded 5' primer with a J-beta primer mix, a second PCR ran for roughly 7 to 12 cycles. TCRdb reanalysed the 5' RACE reads using MiXCR and keeps one entry per CDR3 protein. The data show 1.2 million to 1.5 million distinct CDR3 sequences, roughly 59% seen once. Sequenced sample: blood. The sequence came from a man younger than 30 in good health.

This CDR3 is CASSQEYVGTGFHGYTF. The CDR3 DNA is TGCGCCAGCAGCCAAGAATACGTAGGGACAGGGTTCCATGGCTACACCTTC. The V gene is TRBV4-1, the J gene TRBJ1-2, with TRBD1 matching over 9 bases. The CDR3 extends over 17 amino acids. Trimming took 0 bases from V and 6 from J; bases not matched to a gene: 11. Germline CDR1 MGHRA, CDR2 YSYEKL.